A selection of T cell receptor beta chains follows, all from one sample in a study of cytomegalovirus exposure and HLA in healthy donors. Data came from immunoSEQ multiplex PCR; TCRdb stores just in-frame clones and leaves some out. This sample has roughly 230,000 clones; approximately 81% occur once, and the top ten carry about 0.25%. The sequenced material came from PBMCs. The receptors were gathered from a girl aged 2 to 9 in good health and CMV-seronegative. Both conserved end residues are part of each CDR3. The D gene is left open where the match is weak. Expanded clones are given a class, and other clones once, few, many or no size at all.

size	D	V	J	CDR3	DNA
.	.	TRBV2	TRBJ2-5	CASKEAAQETQYF	TGTGCCAGCAAAGAGGCCGCCCAAGAGACCCAGTACTTC
.	.	TRBV5-1	TRBJ2-2	CASSLVRASDTGELFF	TGCGCCAGCAGCTTGGTTCGGGCTAGCGACACCGGGGAGCTGTTTTTT
.	TRBD2	TRBV7-2	TRBJ2-5	CASSFGRAETQYF	TGTGCCAGCAGCTTCGGGAGGGCCGAGACCCAGTACTTC
.	.	TRBV5-4	TRBJ1-1	CASSLDDRNFSQLVAFF	TGTGCCAGCAGCTTGGATGACAGGAATTTTAGCCAACTGGTAGCTTTCTTT
.	TRBD1	TRBV18	TRBJ1-2	CASSSRQGGNYGYTF	TGTGCCAGCTCAAGTAGACAGGGAGGAAACTATGGCTACACCTTC
once	.	TRBV2	TRBJ2-2	CASSGTGELFF	TGTGCCAGCAGCGGCACCGGGGAGCTGTTTTTT
.	.	TRBV20-1	TRBJ1-2	CSAIVRAGYTF	TGCAGTGCTATCGTCAGGGCTGGCTACACCTTC
.	.	TRBV2	TRBJ2-7	CASASGTAYEQYF	TGTGCCAGCGCCTCCGGGACTGCCTACGAGCAGTACTTC
.	.	TRBV30	TRBJ1-1	CAWSKGVNTEAFF	TGTGCCTGGAGTAAAGGGGTGAACACTGAAGCTTTCTTT
.	.	TRBV4-1	TRBJ2-5	CASSQVLRSLMQETQYF	TGCGCCAGCAGCCAGGTCTTACGTAGCCTTATGCAAGAGACCCAGTACTTC
.	.	TRBV10-1	TRBJ2-7	CASSAGYSEQYF	TGCGCCAGCAGTGCGGGGTACTCTGAACAGTACTTC
.	.	TRBV7-3	TRBJ2-1	CASSLSPTLTVNEQFF	TGTGCCAGCAGCTTATCCCCCACCCTGACAGTAAATGAGCAGTTCTTC
few	.	TRBV29-1	TRBJ2-5	CSSGGRGEETQYF	TGCAGCTCGGGGGGTAGGGGGGAGGAGACCCAGTACTTC
.	TRBD2	TRBV5-1	TRBJ2-7	CASSRGAGVSYEQYF	TGCGCCAGCAGCAGAGGAGCGGGGGTCTCCTACGAGCAGTACTTC
.	.	TRBV4-1	TRBJ1-3	CASSQGIQLCIVGPHFSTIYF	TGCGCCAGCAGCCAAGGGATACAGCTGTGTATTGTAGGCCCCCACTTTAGCACCATATATTTT
.	.	TRBV29-1	TRBJ2-1	CSVGGRDPSYNEQFF	TGCAGCGTTGGCGGGCGGGACCCTTCCTACAATGAGCAGTTCTTC
.	TRBD2	TRBV18	TRBJ2-2	CASSPRVPSGFTGELFF	TGTGCCAGCTCACCACGGGTGCCTAGCGGGTTCACCGGGGAGCTGTTTTTT
.	TRBD2	TRBV7-8	TRBJ2-2	CASSSEREGRNGELFF	TGTGCCAGCAGCTCCGAGCGGGAGGGCCGGAACGGGGAGCTGTTTTTT
.	.	TRBV27	TRBJ2-3	CASSLYPGTLSTDTQYF	TGTGCCAGCAGTTTATATCCAGGAACCCTCAGCACAGATACGCAGTATTTT
.	TRBD2	TRBV5-1	TRBJ2-7	CASSWISGRASYEQYF	TGCGCCAGCAGCTGGATTAGCGGGAGGGCCAGCTACGAGCAGTACTTC
.	TRBD2	TRBV11-3	TRBJ2-1	CASSLGRTSGRNEQFF	TGTGCCAGCAGCTTAGGGAGGACTAGCGGGAGGAATGAGCAGTTCTTC
.	.	TRBV7-9	TRBJ1-3	CASRSRVLSGNTIYF	TGTGCCAGCAGGTCCCGGGTACTCTCTGGAAACACCATATATTTT
.	.	TRBV19	TRBJ2-7	CASSVKASAYEQYF	TGTGCCAGTAGTGTAAAAGCGAGTGCCTACGAGCAGTACTTC
.	.	TRBV6-1	TRBJ2-1	CASFTTPNNEQFF	TGTGCCAGCTTCACGACACCTAACAATGAGCAGTTCTTC
.	TRBD1	TRBV6-1	TRBJ1-5	CASSEGQGGSPQHF	TGTGCCAGCAGTGAGGGACAGGGTGGAAGTCCCCAGCATTTT
.	TRBD2	TRBV9	TRBJ2-1	CASSVRLAGDRSSYNEQFF	TGTGCCAGCAGCGTACGACTAGCGGGAGATCGGAGCTCCTACAATGAGCAGTTCTTC
.	.	TRBV2	TRBJ2-7	CASSGLTYEQYF	TGTGCCAGTAGTGGACTTACCTACGAGCAGTACTTC
few	TRBD1	TRBV27	TRBJ2-1	CASSLPPGQFINEQFF	TGTGCCAGCAGTTTACCCCCGGGACAGTTCATCAATGAGCAGTTCTTC
.	TRBD1	TRBV6-5	TRBJ2-5	CASSPDRGRGEQYF	TGTGCCAGCAGCCCCGACAGGGGAAGAGGGGAGCAGTACTTC
once	.	TRBV2	TRBJ2-1	CASQGSSYNEQFF	TGTGCCTCCCAAGGGAGCTCCTACAATGAGCAGTTCTTC
.	.	TRBV5-1	TRBJ2-7	CASASQVGSEQYF	TGCGCCAGCGCAAGCCAGGTCGGTTCCGAGCAGTACTTC
.	TRBD1	TRBV27	TRBJ1-1	CASSSRTGVNTEAFF	TGTGCCAGCAGTTCCCGGACAGGAGTGAACACTGAAGCTTTCTTT
.	.	TRBV19	TRBJ1-4	CASTRDTNEKLFF	TGTGCCAGCACTCGGGACACAAATGAAAAACTGTTTTTT
few	.	TRBV4-2	TRBJ2-7	CASSQGNSYEQYF	TGTGCCAGCAGCCAAGGAAACAGCTACGAGCAGTACTTC
.	.	TRBV7-6	TRBJ2-1	CASSLGGPSLYNEQFF	TGTGCCAGCAGCTTAGGGGGGCCTAGCCTATACAATGAGCAGTTCTTC
.	TRBD1	TRBV29-1	TRBJ2-4	CSVARGHKDKNIQYF	TGCAGCGTTGCCAGGGGGCATAAAGACAAAAACATTCAGTACTTC
.	.	TRBV27	TRBJ2-7	CASSLGTRYEQYF	TGTGCCAGCAGTTTAGGGACTCGCTACGAGCAGTACTTC
.	TRBD1	TRBV7-8	TRBJ2-7	CASSPKAGTGAGEQYF	TGTGCCAGCAGCCCAAAGGCCGGGACAGGGGCCGGCGAGCAGTACTTC
.	TRBD2	TRBV5-1	TRBJ2-7	CASSLAAIAGDAYEQYF	TGCGCCAGCAGCTTGGCAGCAATAGCGGGAGACGCCTACGAGCAGTACTTC
.	.	TRBV5-6	TRBJ1-2	CASSFIQGGSYGYTF	TGTGCCAGCAGCTTTATCCAGGGAGGAAGCTATGGCTACACCTTC
.	TRBD1	TRBV7-2	TRBJ1-2	CASSPSRTGLGYTF	TGTGCCAGCAGCCCCTCTAGGACAGGGTTGGGCTACACCTTC
.	TRBD1	TRBV18	TRBJ1-2	CASSPPLIRGLNYGYTF	TGTGCCAGCTCACCACCTTTGATCAGGGGGCTCAACTATGGCTACACCTTC
.	TRBD2	TRBV4-1	TRBJ2-5	CASSQPRTSGGRETQYF	TGCGCCAGCAGCCAACCACGGACTAGCGGGGGGCGGGAGACCCAGTACTTC
.	.	TRBV11-1	TRBJ1-2	CASSPSTTRGPYGYTF	TGTGCCAGCAGCCCATCAACGACGCGAGGCCCCTATGGCTACACCTTC
.	.	TRBV5-1	TRBJ2-2	CASSLEAGLNTGELFF	TGCGCCAGCAGCTTAGAGGCGGGACTGAACACCGGGGAGCTGTTTTTT
.	.	TRBV6-5	TRBJ1-2	CASSYSNRQRHTF	TGTGCCAGCAGTTACTCGAATCGTCAGCGCCACACCTTC